The clone carrying this T cell receptor beta chain was found many times. CDR3 length: 13 residues. Germline CDR1 is SEHNR and CDR2 is FQNEAQ (reference sequence). V lost 4 bases and J lost 4, with 10 bases in between. This specimen comes from a study of T cells in Graves' hyperthyroidism and ophthalmopathy. Exclusion criteria comprised uncontrolled infection, other autoimmune disease, pregnancy or lactation. Amplified TCR beta CDR3 regions derived from RNA transcripts. When the TCR CDR3 underwent first-round RT-PCR, the HTBI primer set was used. From the multiplex PCR reads, TCRdb called clonotypes with MiXCR, one entry per CDR3 protein. The data show some 420,000 distinct CDR3 sequences, approximately 15% seen once.

This clonotype was obtained from a woman aged 18-35 years with Graves' hyperthyroidism. Sequences were obtained from blood. The chain links TRBV7-9 to TRBJ1-1; D gene unclear. The CDR3 loop is CASSSSRPTEAFF. DNA for the CDR3: TGTGCCAGCAGCTCGTCCAGGCCCACTGAAGCTTTCTTT. Variable domain in full (rest from reference TRBV7-9 and TRBJ1-1): DTGVSQNPRHKITKRGQNVTFRCDPISEHNRLYWYRQTLGQGPEFLTYFQNEAQLEKSRLLSDRFSAERPKGSFSTLEIQRTEQGDSAMYLCASSSSRPTEAFFGQGTRLTVV.